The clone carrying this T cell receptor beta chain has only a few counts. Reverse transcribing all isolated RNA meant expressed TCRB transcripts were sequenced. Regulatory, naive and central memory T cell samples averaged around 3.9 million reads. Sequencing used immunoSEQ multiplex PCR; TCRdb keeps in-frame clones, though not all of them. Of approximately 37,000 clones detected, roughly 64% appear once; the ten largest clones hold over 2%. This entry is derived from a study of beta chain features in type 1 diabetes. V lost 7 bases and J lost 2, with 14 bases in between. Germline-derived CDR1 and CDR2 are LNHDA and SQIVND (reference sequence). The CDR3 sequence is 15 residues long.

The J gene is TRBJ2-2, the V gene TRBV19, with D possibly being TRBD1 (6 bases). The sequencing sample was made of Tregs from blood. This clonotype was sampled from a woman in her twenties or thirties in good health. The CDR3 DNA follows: TGTGCCAGTAAGGTAGGGGGACCAAACACCGGGGAGCTGTTTTTT. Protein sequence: CASKVGGPNTGELFF.